Listed here are 12 T cell receptor beta chains from one sample, sequenced in a study of blood T cell repertoires in COVID-19 (dated by TCRdb to 2018 to 2020). Libraries came from the immunoSEQ multiplex PCR assay. Entries here come from immuneACCESS through TCRdb and include only in-frame sequences with V and J called. Some clones fail to appear in such tables; in the studies checked, an unresolved V gene covers under half of the shortfall, and the cause of the remainder is unknown. Here the sample has more than 95,000 clones; around nine tenths occur a single time. The ten largest make up over 1.5% of the sample. The sequencing input was peripheral blood. The receptors here all came from a human donor in a cohort sampled during active COVID-19.

This clone occurred once. The chain uses TRBV12-3 or TRBV12-4 and TRBJ2-1; tentative D call: TRBD2 (6 bases). The V and J ends lost 3 bases and 7 bases respectively, with 10 bases between them. The CDR3 loop spans 13 amino acids. The CDR3 spells CASSFGRENEQFF. DNA for the CDR3: TGTGCCAGCAGTTTTGGGCGGGAAAATGAGCAGTTCTTC.

This clone was detected only once. The V gene is TRBV6-5, the J gene TRBJ2-3; 9 positions match TRBD2. The V gene's germline CDR1 is MNHEY and CDR2 SVGAGI. V shed 7 bases and J 3 bases; nucleotides not matched to a gene: 2. There are 13 residues in the CDR3. CDR3 bases: TGTGCCAGCACCCTAGCGGGAACAGATACGCAGTATTTT. Its translation is CASTLAGTDTQYF.

The chain combines TRBV24-1 with TRBJ2-5, with D unresolved. Trimming left V 3 bases short and J 3 bases short, with 7 bases between. CDR3 length: 13 residues. CDR1 KGHDR and CDR2 SFDVKD come from the germline V gene. The CDR3 sequence is CATSDTAEETQYF. The CDR3, as DNA: TGTGCCACCAGTGATACCGCGGAAGAGACCCAGTACTTC.

The V and J genes are TRBV28 and TRBJ1-5; D gene ambiguous. Germline CDR1 MDHEN, CDR2 SYDVKM. The CDR3 sequence is 13 residues long. Trimming removed 10 bases at V and 9 bases at J, with 19 bases between. For the CDR3, the DNA is TGTGCCACCCGGACTTTTATCGAGCGGCCCCAGCATTTT. As protein: CATRTFIERPQHF.

The chain uses TRBV24-1 and TRBJ2-7; possible D gene TRBD1, 5 bases. The CDR3 has 15 residues. CDR1 KGHDR and CDR2 SFDVKD come from the germline V gene. Trimming took off 7 bases at V and 2 bases at J, with 17 bases between the two ends. CDR3 protein: CATSDDRVGPYEQYF. The CDR3 DNA sequence: TGTGCCACCAGCGACGACCGAGTGGGGCCCTACGAGCAGTACTTC.

The chain joins TRBV5-1 to TRBJ1-2; 8 nucleotides agree with TRBD1. Germline V gives CDR1 SGHRS, CDR2 YFSETQ. V dropped 4 bases and J dropped 3; count of bases not matched to a gene: 11. The length of the CDR3 is 16 residues. This CDR3 is CASSPRWAGGDYGYTF. In DNA form, the CDR3 reads TGCGCCAGCAGCCCGAGGTGGGCAGGGGGCGACTATGGCTACACCTTC.

This clone was recorded many times. This chain links TRBV12-3 or TRBV12-4 with TRBJ2-7; D is perhaps TRBD1 (6 bases). This CDR3 is 13 amino acids long. V gave up 4 bases and J gave up 2 bases, with 9 bases separating them. In nucleotides, the CDR3 is TGTGCCAGCAGTTCAGGGGAAACCTACGAGCAGTACTTC. Residues: CASSSGETYEQYF.

The CDR3 coding sequence is TGTGCCAGCAGCCCGACAGATCAAGAGACCCAGTACTTC. It is translated as CASSPTDQETQYF. V usage is TRBV11-2 and J usage is TRBJ2-5, with D perhaps matching TRBD1 (5 bases). The CDR3 spans 13 residues. With 5 bases removed from V and 2 bases from J, the gap between germline ends came to 9 bases. The germline V gene encodes CDR1 SGHAT and CDR2 FQNNGV.

The chain has TRBV3-1 (or the pseudogene TRBV3-2) and TRBJ2-2, with TRBD2 matching over 11 bases. Germline lookup yields CDR1 LGHDT and CDR2 YNNKEL (reference sequence). The CDR3 sequence is 18 residues long. V was pared by 5 bases and J by 0 bases, with 8 bases of the junction left unmatched. The CDR3 is CASSDSTSGMANTGELFF. In DNA, the CDR3 is TGTGCCAGCAGCGACTCGACTAGCGGGATGGCGAACACCGGGGAGCTGTTTTTT.

The chain combines TRBV4-2 with TRBJ1-2; 8 nucleotides line up with TRBD1. CDR3 length: 17 residues. With V trimmed by 1 base and J by 4 bases, 11 bases remained unmatched. The germline V gene has CDR1 LGHNA and CDR2 YNFKEQ. CDR3 coding DNA: TGTGCCAGCAGCCAAGGCTGGACAGGGAACTATCTCTATGGCTACACCTTC. Translation: CASSQGWTGNYLYGYTF.

As concerns this clone: Other DNA sequences from this sample encode an identical CDR3 as well. The rearrangement joins TRBV20-1 to TRBJ1-2; no reliable D call. CDR1 and CDR2 from the germline V gene are DFQATT and SNEGSKA (reference sequence). V was cut by 6 bases and J by 3 bases, with 8 bases left in between. The CDR3 spans 11 residues. This CDR3 reads CSAGGDYGYTF. The CDR3 region has the DNA TGCAGTGCAGGCGGGGACTATGGCTACACCTTC.

The chain is built from TRBV5-6 and TRBJ2-7; 15 nucleotides agree with TRBD2. The trim removed 2 bases at V and 3 bases at J, leaving 3 bases unmatched. CDR1 SGHDT and CDR2 YYEEEE come from the germline V gene. This CDR3 has 16 amino acids. CDR3 sequence: CASSLGTSGGNYEQYF. DNA of the CDR3: TGTGCCAGCAGCTTAGGGACTAGCGGGGGGAACTACGAGCAGTACTTC.